The 17 T cell receptor beta chains in this list originate from one sample, sequenced in a study of PD-L1 blockade in urothelial cancer. The time point was: peripheral blood 6 weeks after treatment start. Produced via immunoSEQ multiplex PCR; TCRdb's table is partial and in-frame only. The sample lists 75,000 to 100,000 clones; around 78% were seen once. The material was PBMCs, obtained around atezolizumab (anti-PD-L1) treatment. The source is a man aged 70-80 years with urothelial cancer.

V usage is TRBV25-1 and J usage is TRBJ1-3; D remains ambiguous. This CDR3 region has 11 residues. V was clipped by 5 bases and J by 9 bases, with 8 bases between them. The V gene's germline CDR1 is MGHDK and CDR2 SYGVNS. The chain's CDR3 is CASSPGGTIYF. The CDR3 bases are TGTGCCAGCAGTCCCGGAGGCACCATATATTTT.

The chain couples TRBV18 to TRBJ1-1, with 12 bases fitting TRBD1. The trim removed 4 bases at V and 10 bases at J, leaving 10 bases unmatched. This CDR3 spans 15 amino acids. Germline CDR1 reads KGHSH; CDR2 reads LQKENI. CDR3 nucleotides: TGTGCCAGCTCACAGCCCGGGACAGGGGGCGCAGGAGCTTTCTTT. Residues: CASSQPGTGGAGAFF.

J is TRBJ2-1 and V is TRBV19; 11 bases agree with TRBD2. Per the germline V gene, CDR1 is LNHDA and CDR2 is SQIVND (reference sequence). The CDR3 is 17 residues long. V shed 1 base and J 4 bases; nucleotides not matched to a gene: 6. CDR3 nucleotides: TGTGCCAGTAGTATAGGCCCTAGCGGGGGGACTTACAATGAGCAGTTCTTC. This translates into CASSIGPSGGTYNEQFF.

The gene calls are TRBV27 and TRBJ2-7, with D tentatively TRBD2 (6 bases). Trimming took off 3 bases at V and 4 bases at J, with 22 bases between the two ends. Germline V gene sequence: CDR1 MNHEY, CDR2 SMNVEV (reference sequence). There are 17 residues in the CDR3. This CDR3 is CASSFYRFREVTYEQYF. The CDR3 DNA is TGTGCCAGCAGTTTCTATAGGTTCAGGGAGGTAACGTACGAGCAGTACTTC.

This chain connects TRBV6-5 to TRBJ2-5, with 8 bases lining up with TRBD2. Per germline, CDR1 MNHEY and CDR2 SVGAGI. V shed 6 bases and J 2 bases; nucleotides not matched to a gene: 2. This CDR3 has 13 residues. The CDR3: CASRLADQETQYF. As DNA, the CDR3 is TGTGCCAGCAGACTAGCGGATCAAGAGACCCAGTACTTC.

The rearrangement links TRBV5-6 to TRBJ1-1; TRBD1 aligns across 9 bases. CDR1 and CDR2 from the germline V gene are SGHDT and YYEEEE. The CDR3 length is 12 residues. With V trimmed by 5 bases and J by 8 bases, 4 bases remained unmatched. In DNA form, the CDR3 reads TGTGCCAGCAGTTACAGGGGGCCAGAAGCTTTCTTT. It specifies CASSYRGPEAFF. The complete variable domain, with remaining parts taken from reference TRBV5-6 and TRBJ1-1, reads DAGVTQSPTHLIKTRGQQVTLRCSPKSGHDTVSWYQQALGQGPQFIFQYYEEEERQRGNFPDRFSGHQFPNYSSELNVNALLLGDSALYLCASSYRGPEAFFGQGTRLTVV.

J is TRBJ2-5 and V is TRBV14; D gene unclear. CDR1 is SGHDN and CDR2 is FVKESK in the germline V gene. CDR3 length: 13 residues. Between the trimmed V and J ends, which lost 1 base and 5 bases, there was a span of 8 bases. CDR3 in amino acids: CASSQGSRETQYF. The CDR3 DNA follows: TGTGCCAGCAGCCAAGGTAGCCGGGAGACCCAGTACTTC.

J is TRBJ1-5 and V is TRBV7-2; D uncertain. CDR3 length equals 17 residues. V was cut by 5 bases and J by 5 bases, with 22 bases left in between. Germline-derived CDR1 and CDR2 are SGHTA and FQGNSA. The CDR3 reads CASSRPVGGPVDQPQHF. CDR3 bases: TGTGCCAGCAGCCGACCTGTCGGAGGTCCGGTTGATCAGCCCCAGCATTTT.

V is TRBV18 and J is TRBJ1-3; no definite D call. Trimming removed 3 bases from V and 0 bases from J, with 12 bases in between. CDR1 and CDR2 from the germline V gene are KGHSH and LQKENI. This CDR3 has 16 residues. CDR3 nucleotides: TGTGCCAGCTCACCTGCAGGTTTGAACTCTGGAAACACCATATATTTT. Its translation is CASSPAGLNSGNTIYF.

The chain employs TRBV14 and TRBJ1-2; 9 bases are shared with TRBD1. The ends lost 3 bases at V and 4 bases at J; junction bases unmatched: 6. The germline CDR1 and CDR2 sequences are SGHDN and FVKESK. This CDR3 is 15 amino acids long. Written as DNA, the CDR3 is TGTGCCAGCAGCCAGCTCGGGACAGGGAGCTATGGCTACACCTTC. Amino acid sequence: CASSQLGTGSYGYTF.

The chain links TRBV4-1 to TRBJ2-3; possible D gene TRBD2, 5 bases. The CDR3 consists of 15 residues. Between the trimmed V and J ends, which lost 0 bases and 4 bases, there was a span of 11 bases. Germline CDR1 and CDR2: MGHRA and YSYEKL. The CDR3 sequence is CASSQDLTGSDTQYF. The DNA of the CDR3 is TGCGCCAGCAGCCAAGATTTAACGGGGTCAGATACGCAGTATTTT.

The rearrangement links TRBV4-2 to TRBJ2-5; 7 bases fit TRBD2. Germline V CDR1 and CDR2: LGHNA, YNFKEQ. J gave up 2 bases and V 1 base, and 7 bases lay outside the gene matches. The CDR3 spans 16 residues. The CDR3 DNA sequence: TGTGCCAGCAGCCAAGGAGAGAAGCGGGGACAAGAGACCCAGTACTTC. Translating it yields CASSQGEKRGQETQYF.

The CDR3 DNA reads as TGTGCCACCAGCAGAGATCGGGTGGTGGGCAATGAGCAGTTCTTC. It yields the protein CATSRDRVVGNEQFF. V is TRBV15 and J is TRBJ2-1; no clear D gene. The germline V and J ends were trimmed by 0 bases and 6 bases, with 12 bases remaining between them. This CDR3 is built from 15 residues. Germline assignment: CDR1 LNHNV and CDR2 YYDKDF (reference sequence).

The chain recombines TRBV5-6 with TRBJ2-7; 9 bases are a match to TRBD1. With 4 bases clipped from V and 5 bases from J, the junction kept 7 bases outside the gene matches. CDR3 length: 14 amino acids. From germline, CDR1 is SGHDT and CDR2 YYEEEE. CDR3 amino acids: CASSPRTGVNEQYF. As DNA, the CDR3 is TGTGCCAGCAGCCCTAGGACAGGGGTAAACGAGCAGTACTTC.

In this sample, this clone turned up many times. CDR3 sequence reads: CASSLQGAQEKLFF. In DNA, the CDR3 is TGTGCCAGCAGCCTTCAGGGGGCCCAAGAAAAACTGTTTTTT. This chain joins TRBV5-6 and TRBJ1-4; TRBD1 agrees at 8 bases. The CDR3 consists of 14 residues. The J segment lost 8 bases and the V segment lost 4 bases, leaving 7 bases of the junction unmatched. The germline V gene has CDR1 SGHDT and CDR2 YYEEEE.

This rearrangement joins TRBV5-5 to TRBJ1-4; the D is unclear. The V gene's germline CDR1 is SGHKS and CDR2 YYEKEE (reference sequence). CDR3 length equals 15 residues. The V end lost 2 bases, the J end lost 0 bases, and 8 bases lay between the germline ends. The CDR3 region is CASSFFLATNEKLFF. The CDR3 DNA follows: TGTGCCAGCAGCTTTTTCCTTGCAACTAATGAAAAACTGTTTTTT. Based on the CDR3 plus reference TRBV5-5 and TRBJ1-4, the full variable domain is DAGVTQSPTHLIKTRGQQVTLRCSPISGHKSVSWYQQVLGQGPQFIFQYYEKEERGRGNFPDRFSARQFPNYSSELNVNALLLGDSALYLCASSFFLATNEKLFFGSGTQLSVL.

The V call is TRBV9, the J call TRBJ1-1; D remains unclear. The germline V gene encodes CDR1 SGDLS and CDR2 YYNGEE. With 5 bases removed from V and 0 bases from J, the gap between germline ends came to 17 bases. The CDR3 spans 16 residues. The CDR3 region is CASSRSPKGVNTEAFF. The CDR3 bases are TGTGCCAGCAGTCGTAGCCCAAAGGGAGTGAACACTGAAGCTTTCTTT.